This TCR beta chain comes out of a study of T-cell reconstitution after alpha-beta-depleted transplantation in children. General study results and limits: Where some patients showed high TCRbeta diversity at day 60, it came from recipient T cells and thymic progenitors that had survived. Newly produced T cells mostly provided counts and TCRbeta diversity after one year, as hyperexpanded clones declined. Reportedly, roughly two months post-transplant, alpha-beta T cells arose from several hundred expanded graft clones.

CDR3 length: 15 amino acids. Trimming cost V 5 bases and J 5 bases, with 18 bases left between them. The germline CDR1 and CDR2 sequences are MNHNS and SASEGT. As for this clonotype: What it binds is not known.

Unique molecular identifiers tagged the TCRbeta library. TCRdb used MiXCR to reprocess the PCR reads, holding one entry per CDR3 protein. The table lists about 260,000 distinct CDR3 sequences, under 9.5% of them singletons. The chain couples TRBV6-1 to TRBJ2-5, with D possibly TRBD1 on 6 matching bases. The source of this sequence is a male patient younger than 18 who had a stem cell transplant for acute lymphoblastic leukemia, so the T cells may come from the graft donor. The sequencing here drew on PBMCs, mostly from graft donor cells, taken 180 days after TCRalphabeta/CD19-depleted stem cell transplant. The CDR3 region is CASSPQGPERETQYF. The CDR3 DNA is TGTGCCAGCAGTCCTCAGGGGCCCGAGCGTGAGACCCAGTACTTC.